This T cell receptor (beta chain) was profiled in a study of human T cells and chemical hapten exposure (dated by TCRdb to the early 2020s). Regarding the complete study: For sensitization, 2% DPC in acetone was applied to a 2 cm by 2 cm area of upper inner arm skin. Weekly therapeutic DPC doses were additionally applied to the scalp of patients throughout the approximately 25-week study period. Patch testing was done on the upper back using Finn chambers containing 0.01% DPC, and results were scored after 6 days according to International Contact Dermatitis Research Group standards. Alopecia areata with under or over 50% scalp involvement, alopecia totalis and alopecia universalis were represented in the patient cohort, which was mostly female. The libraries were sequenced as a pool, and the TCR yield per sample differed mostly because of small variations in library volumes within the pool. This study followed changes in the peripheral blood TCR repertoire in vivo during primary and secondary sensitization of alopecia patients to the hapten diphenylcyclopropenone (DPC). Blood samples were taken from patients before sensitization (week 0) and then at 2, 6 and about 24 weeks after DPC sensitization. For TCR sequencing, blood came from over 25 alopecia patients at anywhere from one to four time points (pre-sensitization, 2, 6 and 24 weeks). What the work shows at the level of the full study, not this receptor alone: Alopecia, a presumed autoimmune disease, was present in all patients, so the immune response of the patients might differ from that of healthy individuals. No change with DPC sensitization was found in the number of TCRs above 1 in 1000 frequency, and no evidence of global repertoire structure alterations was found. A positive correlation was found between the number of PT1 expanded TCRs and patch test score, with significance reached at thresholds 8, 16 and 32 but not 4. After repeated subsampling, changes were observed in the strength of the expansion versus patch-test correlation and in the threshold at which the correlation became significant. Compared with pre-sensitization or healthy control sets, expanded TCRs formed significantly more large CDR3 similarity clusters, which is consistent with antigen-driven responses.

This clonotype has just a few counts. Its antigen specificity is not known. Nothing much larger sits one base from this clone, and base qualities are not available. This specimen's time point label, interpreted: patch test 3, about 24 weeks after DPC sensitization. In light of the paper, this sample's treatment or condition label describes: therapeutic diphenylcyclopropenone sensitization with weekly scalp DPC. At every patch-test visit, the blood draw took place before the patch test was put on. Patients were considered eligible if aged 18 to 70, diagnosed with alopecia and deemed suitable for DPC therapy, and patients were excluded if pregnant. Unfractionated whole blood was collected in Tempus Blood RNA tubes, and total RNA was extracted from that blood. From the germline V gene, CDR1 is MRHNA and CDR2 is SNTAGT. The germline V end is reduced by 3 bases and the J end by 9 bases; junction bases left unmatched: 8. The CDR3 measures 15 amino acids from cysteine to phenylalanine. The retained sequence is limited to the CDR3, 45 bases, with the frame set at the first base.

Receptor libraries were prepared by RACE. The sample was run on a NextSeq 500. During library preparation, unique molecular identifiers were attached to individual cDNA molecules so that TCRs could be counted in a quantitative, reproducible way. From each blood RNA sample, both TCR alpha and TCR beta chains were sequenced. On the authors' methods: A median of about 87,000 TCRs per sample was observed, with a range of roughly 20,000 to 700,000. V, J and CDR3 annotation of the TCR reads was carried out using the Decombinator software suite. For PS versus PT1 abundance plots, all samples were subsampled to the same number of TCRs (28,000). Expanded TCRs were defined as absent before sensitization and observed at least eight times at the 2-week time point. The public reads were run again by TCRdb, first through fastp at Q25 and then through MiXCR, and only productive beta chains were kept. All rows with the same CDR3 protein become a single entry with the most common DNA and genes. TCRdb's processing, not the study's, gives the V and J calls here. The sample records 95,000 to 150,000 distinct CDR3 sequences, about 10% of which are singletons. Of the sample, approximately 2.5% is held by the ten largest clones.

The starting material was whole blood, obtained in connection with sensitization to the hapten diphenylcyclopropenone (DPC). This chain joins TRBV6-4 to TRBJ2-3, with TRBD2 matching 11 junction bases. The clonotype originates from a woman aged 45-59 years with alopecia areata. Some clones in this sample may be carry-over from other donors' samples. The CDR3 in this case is CASSEVSGGAGTQYF. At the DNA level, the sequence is TGTGCCAGCAGTGAAGTTAGCGGGGGGGCCGGGACGCAGTATTTT.